Following are 11 T cell receptor beta chains from one sample sequenced in a study of blood T cell repertoires in COVID-19. The table came from immunoSEQ multiplex PCR; TCRdb's copy has only in-frame clones and leaves some out. The sample shows about 210,000 clones, about 84% of them seen only once. Sequenced material: peripheral blood. Source of these receptors: a human donor in a cohort sampled during active COVID-19.

This clone showed up just a few times. The junction departs from germline at one end; a sequencing error may be responsible. The CDR3, as DNA: TGTGCCAGCAGTTTCCTGGAGGGGACTGGGGACTTC. It specifies CASSFLEGTGDF. V usage is TRBV28 and J usage is TRBJ2-7; perhaps TRBD2 as D (6 bases). Per germline, CDR1 MDHEN and CDR2 SYDVKM. The CDR3 is made up of 12 amino acids. Combining the CDR3 with reference TRBV28 and TRBJ2-7 gives the whole variable domain DVKVTQSSRYLVKRTGEKVFLECVQDMDHENMFWYRQDPGLGLRLIYFSYDVKMKEKGDIPEGYSVSREKKERFSLILESASTNQTSMYLCASSFLEGTGDFGPGTRLTVT.

This clone occurred a few times. The chain joins TRBV18 to TRBJ1-5, with a possible D match to TRBD1 (5 bases). CDR3 size: 14 residues. Trimming took off 6 bases at V and 5 bases at J, with 14 bases between the two ends. Germline loops: CDR1 KGHSH, CDR2 LQKENI. The CDR3 DNA reads as TGTGCCAGCTCCCGTTGGGGCCGAGATCAGCCCCAGCATTTT. Translation gives CASSRWGRDQPQHF.

The CDR3 reads CAISGLAGDNEQYF. CDR3 bases: TGTGCCATCAGTGGACTAGCGGGAGACAACGAGCAGTACTTC. This chain joins TRBV10-3 and TRBJ2-7; TRBD2 matches at 12 bases. CDR3 length: 14 amino acids. CDR1 is ENHRY, CDR2 SYGVKD, per germline. With V trimmed by 4 bases and J by 5 bases, 3 bases remained unmatched.

The CDR3 DNA follows: TGTGCCAGCTCACCACCGGGGGGGGCCAGACTTAATCAGCCCCAGCATTTT. It translates to CASSPPGGARLNQPQHF. V usage is TRBV18 and J usage is TRBJ1-5; maybe TRBD1 (6 bases). Between the trimmed V and J ends, which lost 0 bases and 4 bases, there was a span of 16 bases. The CDR3 contains 17 residues. CDR1 KGHSH and CDR2 LQKENI come from the germline V gene.

CDR3 amino acids: CASSRDISNSPLHF. For the CDR3, the DNA is TGTGCCAGCAGCAGGGACATATCTAATTCACCCCTCCACTTT. The chain is built from TRBV5-6 and TRBJ1-6; D is possibly TRBD1 (6 bases). CDR3 length: 14 amino acids. Germline CDR1 SGHDT, CDR2 YYEEEE. V was cut by 4 bases and J by 6 bases, with 11 bases left in between.

The V and J genes are TRBV9 and TRBJ1-3, with D possibly TRBD1 on 6 matching bases. The V and J ends lost 0 bases and 7 bases respectively, with 11 bases between them. The CDR3 spans 14 residues. CDR1 is SGDLS, CDR2 YYNGEE, per germline. The CDR3 DNA reads TGTGCCAGCAGCGTAGGAGGGGGACACAACACCATATATTTT. It yields the protein CASSVGGGHNTIYF.

This clone was seen only a few times. The chain uses TRBV4-1 and TRBJ1-4, with D unclear. The CDR3 length is 15 residues. V dropped 0 bases and J dropped 0 bases, with 5 bases sitting between them. Germline-derived CDR1 and CDR2 are MGHRA and YSYEKL. CDR3 residues: CASSQEAATNEKLFF. CDR3 nucleotide sequence: TGCGCCAGCAGCCAAGAGGCAGCAACTAATGAAAAACTGTTTTTT.

The chain couples TRBV5-4 to TRBJ1-2, with 7 positions matching TRBD1. Unmatched junction bases numbered 5, after V lost 6 bases and J lost 0 bases. This CDR3 comprises 14 residues. Germline V gene data show CDR1 as SGHNT and CDR2 as YYREEE (reference sequence). The CDR3 spells CASTTGQTNYGYTF. The DNA for the CDR3 is TGTGCCAGCACCACGGGACAGACTAACTATGGCTACACCTTC.

This chain's CDR3 is CASSPGLVRGEQFF. The CDR3 DNA is TGTGCCAGCAGTCCGGGACTAGTTCGAGGTGAGCAGTTCTTC. The chain is built from TRBV27 and TRBJ2-1, with 8 bases identical to TRBD2. The CDR3 loop spans 14 amino acids. V shed 5 bases and J 9 bases; nucleotides not matched to a gene: 9. Germline V gene sequence: CDR1 MNHEY, CDR2 SMNVEV (reference sequence).

The rearrangement links TRBV12-5 to TRBJ2-1; no definite D call. The CDR3 is 13 residues long. Trimming took 1 base from V and 4 from J, leaving 5 bases between them. Germline CDR1 and CDR2: LGHNT and FRNRAP. CDR3 sequence: CASGLDTYNEQFF. CDR3 DNA sequence: TGTGCTAGTGGTTTGGACACGTACAATGAGCAGTTCTTC.

The chain employs TRBV6-5 and TRBJ1-3; 8 bases agree with TRBD1. The germline V gene encodes CDR1 MNHEY and CDR2 SVGAGI. The CDR3 loop spans 15 amino acids. V shed 6 bases and J 4 bases; nucleotides not matched to a gene: 8. The DNA of the CDR3 is TGTGCCAGCAGCCGCCTCGGGGACAGGGGAAACACCATATATTTT. This encodes CASSRLGDRGNTIYF.